This T cell receptor beta chain was found in a study of cytomegalovirus exposure and HLA in healthy donors. About the research overall: An early release of data contained around 80 million unique TCRs, which came from HLA-typed donors. General study points: V- and J-gene trimming of TCR beta was linked (in a later analysis) to a missense DCLRE1C variant. Later analysis identified some 16,000 TCR beta sequences associated with HLA alleles, using a false discovery rate threshold of 0.05.

Primers for the PCR totalled 60 Vbeta and 13 Jbeta. Clones were read by immunoSEQ multiplex PCR, and TCRdb kept only the in-frame ones, dropping some. This table has 120,000 or so clones, roughly 86% appearing once. Germline lookup yields CDR1 MDHEN and CDR2 SYDVKM. Trimming cost V 4 bases and J 0 bases, with 18 bases left between them. The CDR3 covers 17 residues. With regard to this clone: Its antigen is unidentified.

The V and J genes are TRBV28 and TRBJ1-1; perhaps TRBD1 as D (5 bases). The sequence came from a man aged 40-50 years in good health and CMV-seronegative. Material: PBMCs. The CDR3 reads CASSSGTPQTMNTEAFF. CDR3 sequence (DNA): TGTGCCAGCAGTTCAGGGACTCCCCAGACAATGAACACTGAAGCTTTCTTT.